These T cell receptor beta chains were read from a single sample in a study of cytomegalovirus exposure and HLA in healthy donors. The protocol was immunoSEQ multiplex PCR, while the TCRdb copy is restricted to in-frame clones and leaves out a portion. The data hold tens of thousands of clones, with more than 70% observed a single time. The sequencing input was PBMCs. All receptors derive from a man aged 35-49 years in good health and CMV-seronegative. The CDR3 runs from the conserved cysteine through the conserved F or W. A D gene is named only where the DNA matches it firmly. Size is stated for part of the rows, as once, few or many counts, or as a class when the clone is expanded.

D gene,CDR3 length,clone size,J gene,V gene,CDR3 DNA,CDR3 protein
TRBD2,15,NA,TRBJ2-7,TRBV14,TGTGCCAGCAGCGTACAAGGACTAGCCGGGACCGAGCAGTACTTC,CASSVQGLAGTEQYF
NA,12,NA,TRBJ2-2,TRBV28,TGTGCCACCTGGGAGAGGGCCGGGGAGCTGTTTTTT,CATWERAGELFF
TRBD2,16,NA,TRBJ2-7,TRBV6-1,TGTGCCAGCAGTGGACACCGGGAGGGCTTGGGCTACGAGCAGTACTTC,CASSGHREGLGYEQYF
NA,14,NA,TRBJ2-7,TRBV11-2,TGTGCCAGCAGCTTAGAAGGGGGCTCCTACGAGCAGTACTTC,CASSLEGGSYEQYF
NA,16,NA,TRBJ2-1,TRBV7-6,TGTGCCAGCAGCGTTCGGACAAAAGGAGGGTACAATGAGCAGTTCTTC,CASSVRTKGGYNEQFF
NA,15,NA,TRBJ2-7,TRBV5-4,TGTGCCAGCAGCCCCACTGTATTGCCCCCCTACGAGCAGTACTTC,CASSPTVLPPYEQYF
NA,14,NA,TRBJ1-3,TRBV19,TGTGCCAGTAGTATTTCAGGGGCTGGAAACACCATATATTTT,CASSISGAGNTIYF
TRBD2,16,few,TRBJ2-3,TRBV13,TGTGCCAGCAGCTTCCAAGCGGGAGGTGGGACAGATACGCAGTATTTT,CASSFQAGGGTDTQYF
NA,12,few,TRBJ2-7,TRBV7-2,TGTGCCAGCAGCCCTAGCTCCTACGAGCAGTACTTC,CASSPSSYEQYF
NA,14,NA,TRBJ2-1,TRBV11-3,TGTGCCAGCAGCTCGCAGGGTGGGAACAATGAGCAGTTCTTC,CASSSQGGNNEQFF
TRBD1,12,few,TRBJ1-2,TRBV6-5,TGTGCCAGCACCGACAGGGTTGGTGGCTACACCTTC,CASTDRVGGYTF
NA,13,once,TRBJ1-6,TRBV5-8,TGTGCCAGCAGGTTAGGTGAGGATTCACCCCTCCACTTT,CASRLGEDSPLHF
TRBD2,15,NA,TRBJ2-7,TRBV6-6,TGTGCCAGCAGTGCAAATCTAGCGGGTAGGAACGAGCAGTACTTC,CASSANLAGRNEQYF
TRBD1,17,NA,TRBJ2-7,TRBV18,TGTGCCAGCTCACCACCAGGCGGGGGACAGGGATTACACGAGCAGTACTTC,CASSPPGGGQGLHEQYF
NA,12,few,TRBJ1-1,TRBV7-3,TGTGCCAGCAGCTTCTCCAACACTGAAGCTTTCTTT,CASSFSNTEAFF
NA,11,NA,TRBJ2-7,TRBV28,TGTGCCAGCAGCAGTACCTACGAGCAGTACTTC,CASSSTYEQYF
NA,12,few,TRBJ1-1,TRBV28,TGTGCCAGCAGTTTTAGGAACACTGAAGCTTTCTTT,CASSFRNTEAFF
TRBD2,16,NA,TRBJ2-1,TRBV14,TGTGCCAGCAGTCCAACTAGCGGGGGTAAATACAATGAGCAGTTCTTC,CASSPTSGGKYNEQFF
NA,15,NA,TRBJ1-6,TRBV6-6,TGTGCCAGCATGCCCCAGGGTGGGGATAATTCACCCCTCCACTTT,CASMPQGGDNSPLHF
TRBD2,19,NA,TRBJ2-1,TRBV4-2,TGTGCCAGCAGCCAAGATTTCCCTCATCAGCGGGAGGACTACAATGAGCAGTTCTTC,CASSQDFPHQREDYNEQFF
TRBD2,18,NA,TRBJ2-1,TRBV11-2,TGTGCCAGCAGCTTAGGGGGGGCGGGGGGTACCTCCTACAATGAGCAGTTCTTC,CASSLGGAGGTSYNEQFF
TRBD1,15,few,TRBJ2-6,TRBV2,TGTGCCAGCAGCACAGGGGTATCTGGGGCCAACGTCCTGACTTTC,CASSTGVSGANVLTF
NA,15,NA,TRBJ2-7,TRBV6-5,TGTGCCAGCAGCCCCCCCGGGTCCACAGCGGCCGAGCAGTACTTC,CASSPPGSTAAEQYF
NA,14,NA,TRBJ2-5,TRBV7-5,TGTGTCAGAAGCTCTACAGGTCACCAAGAGACCCAGTACTTC,CVRSSTGHQETQYF
TRBD1,13,NA,TRBJ1-1,TRBV27,TGTGCCAGCAGTCTCCGGACAGGTCTTGAAGCTTTCTTT,CASSLRTGLEAFF